Given below is one TCR beta chain in context. The assay was carried out at the deep level. Replicate PCRs for sorted subsets used around 200 ng DNA; this equaled 33,000 or so T cell genomes. The assay was immunoSEQ multiplex PCR, and TCRdb's table has in-frame clones only and misses some. The sample has about 2,500,000 clones, approximately 94% seen once. The CDR3 totals 15 residues. Germline CDR1 is LGHNA and CDR2 is YNFKEQ. The ends lost 4 bases at V and 5 bases at J; junction bases unmatched: 10. The data stem from a study of shared clonotypes between healthy human individuals. About the study: Researchers drew samples from two women and three men aged 18 to 49.

The healthy adult donors were HIV-negative and reported no recent acute infections or vaccinations. Sequenced input: naive CD4+ T cells sorted from blood. Indicated subset: CD45RA+ positively selected. This clonotype was obtained from a man younger than 35 in good health. The rearrangement links TRBV4-2 to TRBJ2-7, with 8 positions matching TRBD1. CDR3 residues: CASSPDRGSFNEQYF. CDR3 DNA: TGTGCCAGCAGCCCAGACAGGGGTAGTTTTAACGAGCAGTACTTC.